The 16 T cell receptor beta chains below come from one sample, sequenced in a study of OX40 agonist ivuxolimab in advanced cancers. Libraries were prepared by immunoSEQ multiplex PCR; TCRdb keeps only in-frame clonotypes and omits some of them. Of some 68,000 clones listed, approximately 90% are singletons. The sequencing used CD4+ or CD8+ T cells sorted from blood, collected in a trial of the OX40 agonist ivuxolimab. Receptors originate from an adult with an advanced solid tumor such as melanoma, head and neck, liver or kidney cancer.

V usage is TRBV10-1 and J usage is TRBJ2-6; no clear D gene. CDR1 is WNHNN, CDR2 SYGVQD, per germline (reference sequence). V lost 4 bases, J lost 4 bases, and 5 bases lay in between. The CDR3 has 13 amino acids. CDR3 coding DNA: TGCGCCAGCAGTGCTACAGGGGCCAACGTCCTGACTTTC. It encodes CASSATGANVLTF.

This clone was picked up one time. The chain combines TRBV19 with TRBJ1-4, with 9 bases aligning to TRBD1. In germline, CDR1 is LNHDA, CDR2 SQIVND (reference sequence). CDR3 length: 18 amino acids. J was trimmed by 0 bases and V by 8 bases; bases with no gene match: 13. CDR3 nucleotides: TGTGCCAGTCGGGGGACAGGGATACACTCTGCAACTAATGAAAAACTGTTTTTT. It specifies CASRGTGIHSATNEKLFF.

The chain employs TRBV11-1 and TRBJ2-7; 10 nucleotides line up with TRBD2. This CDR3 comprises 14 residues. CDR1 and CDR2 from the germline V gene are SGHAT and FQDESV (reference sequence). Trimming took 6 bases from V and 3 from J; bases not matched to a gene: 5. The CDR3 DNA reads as TGTGCCAGCAGTTATAGCGGGGGGAACTACGAGCAGTACTTC. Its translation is CASSYSGGNYEQYF.

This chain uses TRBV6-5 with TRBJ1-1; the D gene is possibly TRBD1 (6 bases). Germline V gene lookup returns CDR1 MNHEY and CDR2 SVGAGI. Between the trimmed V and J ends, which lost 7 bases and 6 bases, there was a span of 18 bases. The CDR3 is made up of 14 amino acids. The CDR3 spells CASKTDRGTPEAFF. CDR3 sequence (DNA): TGTGCCAGCAAAACCGATAGGGGGACCCCTGAAGCTTTCTTT.

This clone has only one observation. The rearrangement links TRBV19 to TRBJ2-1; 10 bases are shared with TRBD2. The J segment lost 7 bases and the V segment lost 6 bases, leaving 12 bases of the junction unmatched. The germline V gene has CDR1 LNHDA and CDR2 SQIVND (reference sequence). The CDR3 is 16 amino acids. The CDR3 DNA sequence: TGTGCCAGTAGCGGGATAAGCGGGGGGGCCCGGAATGAGCAGTTCTTC. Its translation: CASSGISGGARNEQFF.

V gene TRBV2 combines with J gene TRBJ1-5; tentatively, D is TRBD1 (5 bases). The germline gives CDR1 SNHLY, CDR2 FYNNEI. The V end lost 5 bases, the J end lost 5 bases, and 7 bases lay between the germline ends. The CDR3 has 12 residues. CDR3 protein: CASSPGYQPQHF. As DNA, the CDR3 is TGTGCCAGCAGTCCAGGGTATCAGCCCCAGCATTTT.

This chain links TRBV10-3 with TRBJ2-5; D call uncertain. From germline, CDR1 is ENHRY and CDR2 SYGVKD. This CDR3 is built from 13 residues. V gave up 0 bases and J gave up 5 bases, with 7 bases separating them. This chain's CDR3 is CAISESYKETQYF. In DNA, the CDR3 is TGTGCCATCAGTGAGTCGTATAAGGAGACCCAGTACTTC.

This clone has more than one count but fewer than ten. The CDR3 nucleotides are TGCAGCGTATCTACTGGGGGGGCTGGCTACACCTTC. The encoded protein is CSVSTGGAGYTF. This chain uses TRBV29-1 with TRBJ1-2, with D possibly being TRBD1 (6 bases). This CDR3 has 12 residues. V was cut by 6 bases and J by 7 bases, with 15 bases left in between. Germline V gene lookup returns CDR1 SQVTM and CDR2 ANQGSEA.

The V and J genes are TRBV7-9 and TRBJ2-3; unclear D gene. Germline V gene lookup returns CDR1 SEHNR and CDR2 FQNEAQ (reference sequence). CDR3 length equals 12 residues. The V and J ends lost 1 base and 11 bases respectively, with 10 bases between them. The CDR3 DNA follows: TGTGCCAGCAGCTTAGATGACCCCGGGCAGTATTTT. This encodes CASSLDDPGQYF.

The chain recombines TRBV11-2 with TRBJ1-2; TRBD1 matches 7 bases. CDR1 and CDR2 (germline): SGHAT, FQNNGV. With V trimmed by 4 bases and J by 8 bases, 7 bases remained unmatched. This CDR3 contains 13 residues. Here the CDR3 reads CASSYDRVVGYTF. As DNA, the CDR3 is TGTGCCAGCAGCTACGACAGGGTCGTGGGCTACACCTTC. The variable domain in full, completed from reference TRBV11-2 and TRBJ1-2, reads EAGVAQSPRYKIIEKRQSVAFWCNPISGHATLYWYQQILGQGPKLLIQFQNNGVVDDSQLPKDRFSAERLKGVDSTLKIQPAKLEDSAVYLCASSYDRVVGYTFGSGTRLTVV.

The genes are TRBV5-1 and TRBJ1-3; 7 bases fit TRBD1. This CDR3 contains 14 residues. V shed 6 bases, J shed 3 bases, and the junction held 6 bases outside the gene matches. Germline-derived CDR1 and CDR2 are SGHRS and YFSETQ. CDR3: CASKTGIDGNTIYF. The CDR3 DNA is TGCGCCAGCAAGACAGGGATAGATGGAAACACCATATATTTT. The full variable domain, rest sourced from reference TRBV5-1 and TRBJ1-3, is KAGVTQTPRYLIKTRGQQVTLSCSPISGHRSVSWYQQTPGQGLQFLFEYFSETQRNKGNFPGRFSGRQFSNSRSEMNVSTLELGDSALYLCASKTGIDGNTIYFGEGSWLTVV.

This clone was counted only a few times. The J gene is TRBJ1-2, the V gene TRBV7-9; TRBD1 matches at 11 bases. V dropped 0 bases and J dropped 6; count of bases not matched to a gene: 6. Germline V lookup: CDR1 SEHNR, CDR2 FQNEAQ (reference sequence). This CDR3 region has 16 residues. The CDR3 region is CASSLARTGGQDGYTF. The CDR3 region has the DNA TGTGCCAGCAGCTTAGCCCGGACAGGGGGCCAAGATGGCTACACCTTC. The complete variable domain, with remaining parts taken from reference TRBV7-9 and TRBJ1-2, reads DTGVSQNPRHKITKRGQNVTFRCDPISEHNRLYWYRQTLGQGPEFLTYFQNEAQLEKSRLLSDRFSAERPKGSFSTLEIQRTEQGDSAMYLCASSLARTGGQDGYTFGSGTRLTVV.

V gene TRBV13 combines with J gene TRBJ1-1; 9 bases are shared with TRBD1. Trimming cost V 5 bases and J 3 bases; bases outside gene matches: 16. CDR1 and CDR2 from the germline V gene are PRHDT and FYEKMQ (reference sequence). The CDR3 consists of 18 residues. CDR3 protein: CASSQWTGARKWDTEAFF. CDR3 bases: TGTGCCAGCAGCCAGTGGACAGGGGCGAGGAAATGGGACACTGAAGCTTTCTTT.

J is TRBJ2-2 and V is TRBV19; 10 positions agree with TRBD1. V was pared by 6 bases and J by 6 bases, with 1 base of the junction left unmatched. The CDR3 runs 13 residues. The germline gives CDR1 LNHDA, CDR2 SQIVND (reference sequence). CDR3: CASSGQGAGELFF. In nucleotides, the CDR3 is TGTGCCAGTAGCGGACAGGGGGCCGGGGAGCTGTTTTTT.

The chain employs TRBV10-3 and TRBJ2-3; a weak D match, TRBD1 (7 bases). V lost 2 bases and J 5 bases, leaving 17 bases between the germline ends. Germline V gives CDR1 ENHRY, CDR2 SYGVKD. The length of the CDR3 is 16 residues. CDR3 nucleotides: TGTGCCATCAGTGAGACCAGGGGGATGGAGGGAGATACGCAGTATTTT. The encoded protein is CAISETRGMEGDTQYF.

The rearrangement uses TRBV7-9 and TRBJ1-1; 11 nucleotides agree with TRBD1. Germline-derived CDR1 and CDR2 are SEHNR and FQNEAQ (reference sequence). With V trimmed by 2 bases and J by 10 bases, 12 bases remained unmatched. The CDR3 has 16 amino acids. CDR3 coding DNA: TGTGCCAGCAGCTTAAAGGGCATCGGGACAGGGGGTAGAGCTTTCTTT. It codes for CASSLKGIGTGGRAFF.